These 31 T cell receptor beta chains were sequenced from one sample in a study of T cells after yellow fever vaccination. One entry per CDR3 protein results from TCRdb running MiXCR on the 5' RACE reads. The sample has 200,000 to 300,000 distinct CDR3 sequences, over 10% seen once. This material consisted of CD4+ T cells sorted from PBMCs, taken 45 days after the yellow fever booster vaccination. Receptors were obtained from a man aged 25 to 45 who received the YFV17D yellow fever vaccine.

The rearrangement links TRBV7-2 to TRBJ2-1, with D hard to call. Trimming removed 4 bases at V and 0 bases at J, with 13 bases between. This CDR3 is built from 16 residues. Germline values: CDR1 SGHTA, CDR2 FQGNSA. The CDR3, as DNA: TGTGCCAGCAGCTCTACCACTCCCCGCTCCTACAATGAGCAGTTCTTC. This gives the protein CASSSTTPRSYNEQFF.

This rearrangement joins TRBV30 to TRBJ2-1; no clear D. This CDR3 has 13 residues. Trimming cost V 5 bases and J 4 bases, with 12 bases left between them. Germline CDR1 GTSNPN, CDR2 SVGIG (reference sequence). CDR3 nucleotides: TGTGCCTGGGACTCCCAAATATACAATGAGCAGTTCTTC. It is translated as CAWDSQIYNEQFF.

This clonotype was detected a few times. The chain combines TRBV5-1 with TRBJ2-7; TRBD2 is a possible D gene (6 bases). V lost 5 bases and J lost 6, with 12 bases in between. Germline-derived CDR1 and CDR2 are SGHRS and YFSETQ. The length of the CDR3 is 12 residues. The CDR3, as DNA: TGCGCCAGCAGTCCAACGACTAGCGAGCAGTACTTC. Translating gives CASSPTTSEQYF. Full variable domain (rest looked up from reference TRBV5-1 and TRBJ2-7): KAGVTQTPRYLIKTRGQQVTLSCSPISGHRSVSWYQQTPGQGLQFLFEYFSETQRNKGNFPGRFSGRQFSNSRSEMNVSTLELGDSALYLCASSPTTSEQYFGPGTRLTVT.

J is TRBJ2-3 and V is TRBV5-1; 10 bases map to TRBD2. Germline CDR1 and CDR2: SGHRS and YFSETQ. V lost 4 bases and J lost 4; bases outside the gene matches: 3. CDR3 length equals 14 residues. CDR3 in amino acids: CASSHGLAADTQYF. The CDR3 DNA reads TGCGCCAGCAGCCACGGACTAGCGGCAGATACGCAGTATTTT.

V is TRBV20-1 and J is TRBJ2-7, with 7 bases fitting TRBD2. The CDR3 runs 14 residues. Germline V gene data show CDR1 as DFQATT and CDR2 as SNEGSKA (reference sequence). V was clipped by 3 bases and J by 2 bases; unmatched bases: 7. CDR3 protein: CSASPAGEAYEQYF. As DNA, the CDR3 is TGCAGTGCTAGTCCGGCGGGAGAGGCCTACGAGCAGTACTTC.

This chain connects TRBV6-2 or TRBV6-3 to TRBJ2-1; 11 nucleotides line up with TRBD2. Germline-derived CDR1 and CDR2 are MNHEY and SVGEGT. V dropped 4 bases and J dropped 9; count of bases not matched to a gene: 11. This CDR3 has 16 residues. The CDR3 DNA follows: TGTGCCAGCAGTTTACTAGCGGGAGTTTTGGTCCGTGAGCAGTTCTTC. Amino acids: CASSLLAGVLVREQFF.

This chain links TRBV19 with TRBJ2-1; 8 bases are a match to TRBD2. After removal of 9 bases from V and 7 bases from J, the junction contained 14 bases not matched to a gene. The germline gives CDR1 LNHDA, CDR2 SQIVND (reference sequence). This CDR3 spans 15 amino acids. The CDR3 sequence is CASLESGRARNEQFF. In DNA, the CDR3 is TGTGCCAGCCTAGAAAGCGGGAGAGCCAGGAATGAGCAGTTCTTC.

The chain couples TRBV20-1 to TRBJ2-4; no clear D. In germline, CDR1 is DFQATT, CDR2 SNEGSKA (reference sequence). Trimming took off 0 bases at V and 0 bases at J, with 6 bases between the two ends. The CDR3 spans 14 residues. CDR3 in DNA: TGCAGTGCTAGAGAGGATCTAGCCAAAAACATTCAGTACTTC. Translated: CSAREDLAKNIQYF.

This clonotype was recorded a few times. The V call is TRBV24-1, the J call TRBJ2-1, with 7 positions matching TRBD2. With 4 bases clipped from V and 6 bases from J, the junction kept 11 bases outside the gene matches. In germline, CDR1 is KGHDR, CDR2 SFDVKD. The CDR3 contains 16 residues. The CDR3 nucleotides read TGTGCCACCAGTGAAGTGGGGGGAGGGGCACCCAATGAGCAGTTCTTC. It is translated as CATSEVGGGAPNEQFF.

This clonotype was counted only a few times. The chain uses TRBV15 and TRBJ2-5, with TRBD2 as a possible D gene (6 bases). The V end was cut by 1 base, the J end by 5 bases, with 17 bases between. Germline CDR1 reads LNHNV; CDR2 reads YYDKDF (reference sequence). This CDR3 has 16 residues. The CDR3 region has the DNA TGTGCCACCAGCAGAGGTCAGGCAGCTCGGGAGGAGACCCAGTACTTC. It is translated as CATSRGQAAREETQYF.

This clonotype was counted only a few times. The chain carries TRBV27 and TRBJ2-3, with 11 bases fitting TRBD2. Germline V gives CDR1 MNHEY, CDR2 SMNVEV (reference sequence). CDR3 length: 15 residues. The ends lost 7 bases at V and 9 bases at J; junction bases unmatched: 12. The CDR3 loop is CASNRIAGGPGTQYF. DNA of the CDR3: TGTGCCAGCAACCGAATAGCGGGAGGGCCTGGAACGCAGTATTTT.

In this sample, this clonotype turned up a few times. The rearrangement joins TRBV2 to TRBJ2-1; tentative D call: TRBD2 (5 bases). CDR3 size: 16 residues. V gave up 1 base and J gave up 0 bases, with 10 bases separating them. Per germline, CDR1 SNHLY and CDR2 FYNNEI. The CDR3 DNA reads as TGTGCCAGCAGTGAAGTACTAGTTTTCTCCTACAATGAGCAGTTCTTC. Its protein product is CASSEVLVFSYNEQFF.

This clonotype appeared a few times. The V gene is TRBV5-1, the J gene TRBJ2-5; unclear D gene. The germline V and J ends were trimmed by 3 bases and 5 bases, with 11 bases remaining between them. There are 13 residues in the CDR3. Germline assignment: CDR1 SGHRS and CDR2 YFSETQ. CDR3 region: CASSSSSLETQYF. In DNA form, the CDR3 reads TGCGCCAGCAGCTCTTCCAGTCTGGAGACCCAGTACTTC.

The chain uses TRBV5-1 and TRBJ2-3, with no clear D. The germline V gene encodes CDR1 SGHRS and CDR2 YFSETQ. There are 13 residues in the CDR3. The V end was cut by 5 bases, the J end by 2 bases, with 9 bases between. The CDR3 sequence is CASSTGDTDTQYF. The CDR3 nucleotides are TGCGCCAGCAGTACCGGAGACACAGATACGCAGTATTTT.

This clonotype was observed at least ten times. The V and J genes are TRBV7-2 and TRBJ2-7; D is perhaps TRBD1 (6 bases). This CDR3 contains 14 residues. Germline V gene lookup returns CDR1 SGHTA and CDR2 FQGNSA. V lost 5 bases and J 2 bases, leaving 13 bases between the germline ends. This chain's CDR3 is CASSPRQGTYEQYF. The CDR3 DNA reads as TGTGCCAGCAGCCCCCGGCAGGGGACCTACGAGCAGTACTTC. Full variable domain (rest looked up from reference TRBV7-2 and TRBJ2-7): GAGVSQSPSNKVTEKGKDVELRCDPISGHTALYWYRQSLGQGLEFLIYFQGNSAPDKSGLPSDRFSAERTGGSVSTLTIQRTQQEDSAVYLCASSPRQGTYEQYFGPGTRLTVT.

The rearrangement joins TRBV7-2 to TRBJ2-7; weak D call: TRBD1 (6 bases). CDR3 length equals 15 residues. V was cut by 5 bases and J by 2 bases, with 16 bases left in between. CDR1 and CDR2 from the germline V gene are SGHTA and FQGNSA. CDR3 region: CASSAEVGHPYEQYF. CDR3 nucleotide sequence: TGTGCCAGCAGCGCAGAGGTGGGACACCCCTACGAGCAGTACTTC.

The rearrangement uses TRBV20-1 and TRBJ2-4; TRBD2 matches at 16 bases. The trim removed 0 bases at V and 6 bases at J, leaving 5 bases unmatched. The CDR3 is made up of 17 amino acids. CDR1 is DFQATT, CDR2 SNEGSKA, per germline (reference sequence). The CDR3 coding sequence is TGCAGTGCTAGAGAGGGACTAGCGGGAGGGTGGGTAAACATTCAGTACTTC. Amino acids: CSAREGLAGGWVNIQYF.

The genes are TRBV9 and TRBJ2-3, with TRBD2 as a possible D gene (5 bases). Per the germline V gene, CDR1 is SGDLS and CDR2 is YYNGEE. The CDR3 is 14 amino acids. The V gene lost 3 bases and the J gene lost 4 bases, with 12 bases spanning the gap. The CDR3 DNA follows: TGTGCCAGCAGCGCTGGCGGGCTGGCAGATACGCAGTATTTT. This encodes CASSAGGLADTQYF.

V usage is TRBV4-3 and J usage is TRBJ2-7; D perhaps matches TRBD1 (5 bases). Germline CDR1 and CDR2: LGHNA and YSLEER. V was pared by 0 bases and J by 12 bases, with 15 bases between. There are 13 residues in the CDR3. The CDR3 sequence: CASSQEVGVASYF. In DNA, the CDR3 is TGCGCCAGCAGCCAAGAAGTAGGGGTAGCCTCGTACTTC.

This chain joins TRBV19 and TRBJ1-1, with 9 bases fitting TRBD1. The CDR3 is 16 amino acids. V shed 4 bases and J 4 bases; nucleotides not matched to a gene: 10. Germline V gene sequence: CDR1 LNHDA, CDR2 SQIVND (reference sequence). CDR3 loop: CASSRAGTGIGTEAFF. The DNA of the CDR3 is TGTGCCAGTAGTAGAGCCGGGACAGGGATAGGCACTGAAGCTTTCTTT.

The chain carries TRBV24-1 and TRBJ2-7; 9 nucleotides match TRBD2. Germline CDR1 is KGHDR and CDR2 is SFDVKD. The CDR3 has 15 residues. V lost 3 bases and J lost 1; bases outside the gene matches: 3. As DNA, the CDR3 is TGTGCCACCAGTGATGCCACTAGCGGGTCCTACGAGCAGTACTTC. Amino acid sequence: CATSDATSGSYEQYF.

This clonotype turned up a few times. V and J are TRBV20-1 and TRBJ2-2; 15 positions agree with TRBD2. V shed 5 bases, J shed 1 base, and the junction held 11 bases outside the gene matches. Germline CDR1 reads DFQATT; CDR2 reads SNEGSKA (reference sequence). This CDR3 is built from 19 residues. CDR3 nucleotides: TGCAGTGCTTTAACCTGGACTAGCGGGAGGGCGTTGAACACCGGGGAGCTGTTTTTT. As protein: CSALTWTSGRALNTGELFF.

In DNA form, the CDR3 reads TGCGCCAGCAGCAAGGACGTACAAGCCGTCCTGACTTTC. Translation gives CASSKDVQAVLTF. The rearrangement uses TRBV5-1 and TRBJ2-6; D unresolved. The CDR3 length is 13 residues. Germline CDR1 is SGHRS and CDR2 is YFSETQ. The V and J ends lost 4 bases and 12 bases respectively, with 14 bases between them.

The chain joins TRBV5-1 to TRBJ1-2; 7 positions match TRBD1. The V and J ends lost 8 bases and 6 bases, in that order; junction bases with no gene match: 10. The CDR3 totals 13 residues. Germline-derived CDR1 and CDR2 are SGHRS and YFSETQ. This CDR3 reads CASRQGPDHGYTF. The CDR3, as DNA: TGCGCCAGTCGACAGGGCCCTGATCATGGCTACACCTTC.

There are a few counts of this clonotype. This sequence joins TRBV29-1 and TRBJ2-6, with no clear D. CDR3 length: 15 residues. In germline, CDR1 is SQVTM, CDR2 ANQGSEA. V gave up 7 bases and J gave up 0 bases, with 13 bases separating them. CDR3: CSATYLSSGANVLTF. Here the CDR3 DNA reads TGCAGCGCGACCTACCTAAGCTCTGGGGCCAACGTCCTGACTTTC.

This clonotype has just a few counts. The chain is built from TRBV29-1 and TRBJ2-5; TRBD2 matches 8 bases. Trimming cost V 6 bases and J 4 bases; bases outside gene matches: 7. Germline CDR1 and CDR2: SQVTM and ANQGSEA. The CDR3 loop spans 13 amino acids. The CDR3: CSVSPGGGETQYF. The CDR3 DNA follows: TGCAGCGTCTCCCCCGGGGGGGGAGAGACCCAGTACTTC.

This clonotype was observed a handful of times. This chain joins TRBV24-1 and TRBJ2-3; TRBD2 is a possible D gene (6 bases). The CDR3 runs to 13 residues. Between the trimmed V and J ends, which lost 4 bases and 6 bases, there was a span of 10 bases. The germline gives CDR1 KGHDR, CDR2 SFDVKD. The CDR3 protein is CATSEPGGDTQYF. DNA for the CDR3: TGTGCCACCAGTGAGCCTGGGGGGGATACGCAGTATTTT.

This clonotype was counted ten times or more. The rearrangement uses TRBV6-1 and TRBJ2-1; D not resolved. This CDR3 has 15 amino acids. Trimming took off 4 bases at V and 4 bases at J, with 14 bases between the two ends. Germline-derived CDR1 and CDR2 are MNHNS and SASEGT. CDR3 nucleotides: TGTGCCAGCAGTGTTAATGGGGATTCTTACAATGAGCAGTTCTTC. Translation: CASSVNGDSYNEQFF.

The V gene is TRBV2, the J gene TRBJ2-1; weak D call: TRBD2 (5 bases). There are 14 residues in the CDR3. V lost 6 bases, J lost 4 bases, and 13 bases lay in between. Looked up from germline, CDR1 is SNHLY and CDR2 is FYNNEI. The DNA of the CDR3 is TGTGCCAGCAGCTCCCGAGGGCCATACAATGAGCAGTTCTTC. Its protein is CASSSRGPYNEQFF.

This clonotype came up a few times. The V gene is TRBV5-1, the J gene TRBJ2-1; possible D gene TRBD2, 5 bases. Germline V CDR1 and CDR2: SGHRS, YFSETQ. This CDR3 comprises 13 residues. Trimming cost V 4 bases and J 7 bases, with 12 bases left between them. CDR3 sequence (DNA): TGCGCCAGCAGCCTCTCAAGCGGAAATGAGCAGTTCTTC. Amino acids: CASSLSSGNEQFF.

A few counts support this clonotype. The V gene is TRBV20-1, the J gene TRBJ2-5; D may be TRBD2 (5 bases). This CDR3 region has 12 residues. Between the trimmed V and J ends, which lost 8 bases and 5 bases, there was a span of 15 bases. CDR1 is DFQATT, CDR2 SNEGSKA, per germline (reference sequence). The CDR3 loop is CSSFGLSETQYF. CDR3 bases: TGCAGTTCATTCGGACTTTCGGAGACCCAGTACTTC.